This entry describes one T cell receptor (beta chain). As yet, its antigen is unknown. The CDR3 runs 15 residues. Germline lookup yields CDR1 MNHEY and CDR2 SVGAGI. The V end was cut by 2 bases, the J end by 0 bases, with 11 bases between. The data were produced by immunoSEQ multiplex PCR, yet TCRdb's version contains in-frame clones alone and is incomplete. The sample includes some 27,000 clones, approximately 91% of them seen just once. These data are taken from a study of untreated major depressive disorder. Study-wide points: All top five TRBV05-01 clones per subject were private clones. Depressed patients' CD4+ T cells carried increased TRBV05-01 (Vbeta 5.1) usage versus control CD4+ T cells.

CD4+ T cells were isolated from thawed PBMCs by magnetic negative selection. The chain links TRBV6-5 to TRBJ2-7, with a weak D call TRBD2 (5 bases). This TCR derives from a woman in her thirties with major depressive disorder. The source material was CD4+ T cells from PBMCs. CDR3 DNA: TGTGCCAGCAGTTACACTACGGGGATCTCCTACGAGCAGTACTTC. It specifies CASSYTTGISYEQYF.